This T cell receptor beta chain came from a study of cytomegalovirus exposure and HLA in healthy donors. Both 60 Vbeta primers and 13 Jbeta primers went into the PCR. Sequenced by immunoSEQ multiplex PCR; TCRdb stores in-frame clones only, minus some. The sample has under 150,000 clones, approximately 77% seen once. The CDR3 length is 17 residues. The J segment lost 6 bases and the V segment lost 4 bases, leaving 12 bases of the junction unmatched. Germline V lookup: CDR1 MDHEN, CDR2 SYDVKM. The clonotype was recovered from a woman aged 60 to 75 in good health and CMV-seronegative. The chain carries TRBV28 and TRBJ1-2; 12 bases fit TRBD1. Sequenced material: PBMCs. CDR3: CASSSAGTGGRGDGYTF. For the CDR3, the DNA is TGTGCCAGCAGTTCCGCCGGGACAGGGGGCAGGGGTGATGGCTACACCTTC.